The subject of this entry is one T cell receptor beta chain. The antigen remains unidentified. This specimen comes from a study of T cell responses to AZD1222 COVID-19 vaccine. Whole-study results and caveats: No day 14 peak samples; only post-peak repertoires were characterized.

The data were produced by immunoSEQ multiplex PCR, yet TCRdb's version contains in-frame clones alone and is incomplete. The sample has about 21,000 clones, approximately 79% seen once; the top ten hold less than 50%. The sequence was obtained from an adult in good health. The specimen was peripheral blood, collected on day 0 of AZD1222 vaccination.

The CDR3 region is CASSIQGFAYNEQFF. CDR3 DNA sequence: TGTGCCAGTAGTATCCAGGGGTTCGCCTACAATGAGCAGTTCTTC. The rearrangement uses TRBV19 and TRBJ2-1; possible D gene TRBD1, 6 bases. CDR1 is LNHDA, CDR2 SQIVND, per germline (reference sequence). Trimming removed 3 bases at V and 2 bases at J, with 11 bases between. The CDR3 covers 15 residues. Full variable domain (rest looked up from reference TRBV19 and TRBJ2-1): DGGITQSPKYLFRKEGQNVTLSCEQNLNHDAMYWYRQDPGQGLRLIYYSQIVNDFQKGDIAEGYSVSREKKESFPLTVTSAQKNPTAFYLCASSIQGFAYNEQFFGPGTRLTVL.